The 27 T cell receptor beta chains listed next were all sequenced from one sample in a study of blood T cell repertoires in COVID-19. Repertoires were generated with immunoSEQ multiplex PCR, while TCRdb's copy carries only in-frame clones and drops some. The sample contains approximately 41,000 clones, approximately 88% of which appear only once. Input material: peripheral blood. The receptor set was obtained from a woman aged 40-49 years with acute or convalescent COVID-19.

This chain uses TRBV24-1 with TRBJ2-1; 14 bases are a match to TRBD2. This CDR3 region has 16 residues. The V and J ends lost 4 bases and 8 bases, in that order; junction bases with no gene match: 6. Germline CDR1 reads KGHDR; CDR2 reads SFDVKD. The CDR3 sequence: CATSDSGTSGRDEQFF. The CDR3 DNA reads TGTGCCACCAGTGACTCCGGGACTAGCGGGAGAGATGAGCAGTTCTTC.

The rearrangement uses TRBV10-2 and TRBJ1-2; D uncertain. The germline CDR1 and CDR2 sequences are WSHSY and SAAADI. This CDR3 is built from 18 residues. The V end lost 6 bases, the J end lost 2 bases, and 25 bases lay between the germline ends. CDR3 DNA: TGCGCCAGCAGCCCATCGGGGTCGGCAGCGGGATTGAACTATGGCTACACCTTC. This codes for CASSPSGSAAGLNYGYTF.

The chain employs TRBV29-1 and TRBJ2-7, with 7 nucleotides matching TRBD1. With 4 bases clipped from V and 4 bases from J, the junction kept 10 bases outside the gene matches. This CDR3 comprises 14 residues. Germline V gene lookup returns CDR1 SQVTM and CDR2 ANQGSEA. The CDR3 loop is CSVGQGGDLYEQYF. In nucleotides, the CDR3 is TGCAGCGTTGGACAGGGTGGGGACCTTTACGAGCAGTACTTC.

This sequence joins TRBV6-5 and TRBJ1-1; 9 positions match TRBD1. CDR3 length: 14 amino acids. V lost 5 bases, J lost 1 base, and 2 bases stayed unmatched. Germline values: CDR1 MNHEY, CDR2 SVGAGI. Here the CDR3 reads CASSPTGGNTEAFF. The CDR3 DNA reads TGTGCCAGCAGTCCGACAGGGGGGAACACTGAAGCTTTCTTT.

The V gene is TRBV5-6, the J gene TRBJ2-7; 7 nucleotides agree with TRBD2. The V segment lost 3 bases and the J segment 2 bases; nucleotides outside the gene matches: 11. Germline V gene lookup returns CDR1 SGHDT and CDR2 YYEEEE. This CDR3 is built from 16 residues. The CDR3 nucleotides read TGTGCCAGCAGCTCCGGGTCGGGGGGAGTCACCTACGAGCAGTACTTC. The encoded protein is CASSSGSGGVTYEQYF.

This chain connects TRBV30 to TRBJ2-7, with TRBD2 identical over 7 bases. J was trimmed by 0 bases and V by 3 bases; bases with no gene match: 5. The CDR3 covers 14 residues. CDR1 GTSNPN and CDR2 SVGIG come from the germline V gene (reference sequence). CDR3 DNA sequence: TGTGCCTGGAGGGGGGGGGTAACCTCCTACGAGCAGTACTTC. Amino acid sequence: CAWRGGVTSYEQYF.

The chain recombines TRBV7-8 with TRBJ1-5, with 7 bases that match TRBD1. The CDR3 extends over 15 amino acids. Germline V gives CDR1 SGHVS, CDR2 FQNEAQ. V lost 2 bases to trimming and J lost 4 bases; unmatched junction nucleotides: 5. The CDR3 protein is CASSLLGTANQPQHF. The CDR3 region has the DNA TGTGCCAGCAGCTTACTCGGGACAGCAAATCAGCCCCAGCATTTT.

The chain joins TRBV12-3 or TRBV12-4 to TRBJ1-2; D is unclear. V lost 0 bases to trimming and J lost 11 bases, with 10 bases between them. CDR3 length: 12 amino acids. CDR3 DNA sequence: TGTGCCAGCAGTTTAGCGGGCGGGGAGTACACCTTC. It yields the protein CASSLAGGEYTF.

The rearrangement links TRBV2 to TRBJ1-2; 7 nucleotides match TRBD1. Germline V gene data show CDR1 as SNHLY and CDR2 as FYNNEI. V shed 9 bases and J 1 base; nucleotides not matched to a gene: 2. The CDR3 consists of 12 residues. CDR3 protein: CARGDSNYGYTF. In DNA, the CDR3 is TGTGCCAGAGGGGACAGTAACTATGGCTACACCTTC.

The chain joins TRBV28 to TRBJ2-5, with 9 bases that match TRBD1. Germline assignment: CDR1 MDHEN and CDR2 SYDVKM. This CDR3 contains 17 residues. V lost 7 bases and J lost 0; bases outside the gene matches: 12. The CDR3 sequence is CASTSPIGTGYQETQYF. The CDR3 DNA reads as TGTGCCAGCACTTCCCCAATAGGGACAGGGTACCAAGAGACCCAGTACTTC. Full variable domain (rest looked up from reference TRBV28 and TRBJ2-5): DVKVTQSSRYLVKRTGEKVFLECVQDMDHENMFWYRQDPGLGLRLIYFSYDVKMKEKGDIPEGYSVSREKKERFSLILESASTNQTSMYLCASTSPIGTGYQETQYFGPGTRLLVL.

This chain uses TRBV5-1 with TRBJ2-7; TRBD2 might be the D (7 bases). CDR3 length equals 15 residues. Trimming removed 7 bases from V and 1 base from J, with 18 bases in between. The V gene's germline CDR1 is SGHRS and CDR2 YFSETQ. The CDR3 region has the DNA TGCGCCAGCCAGAGGTCGGGGGGCGGGTCCTACGAGCAGTACTTC. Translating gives CASQRSGGGSYEQYF.

The CDR3 protein is CASSLVGDYEQYF. CDR3 sequence (DNA): TGTGCCAGCAGTTTAGTCGGGGACTACGAGCAGTACTTC. V and J are TRBV12-3 or TRBV12-4 and TRBJ2-7, with a tentative D call TRBD2 (5 bases). Trimming shortened V by 1 base and J by 3 bases, and 7 bases separated the two germline ends. The CDR3 length is 13 residues.

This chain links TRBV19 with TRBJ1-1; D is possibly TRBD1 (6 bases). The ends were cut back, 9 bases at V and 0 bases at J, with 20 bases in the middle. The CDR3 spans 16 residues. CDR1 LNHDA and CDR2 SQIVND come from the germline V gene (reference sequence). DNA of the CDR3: TGTGCCAGCGAAAATGGGGACACAGGCATGAACACTGAAGCTTTCTTT. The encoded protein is CASENGDTGMNTEAFF.

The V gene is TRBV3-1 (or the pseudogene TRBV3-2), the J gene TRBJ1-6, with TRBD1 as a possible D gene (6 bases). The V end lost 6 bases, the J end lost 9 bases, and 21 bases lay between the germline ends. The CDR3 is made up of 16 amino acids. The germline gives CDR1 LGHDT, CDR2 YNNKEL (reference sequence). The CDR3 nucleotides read TGTGCCAGCAGTCTGAATACAGGGAGAAGGTGTTCACCCCTCCACTTT. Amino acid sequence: CASSLNTGRRCSPLHF.

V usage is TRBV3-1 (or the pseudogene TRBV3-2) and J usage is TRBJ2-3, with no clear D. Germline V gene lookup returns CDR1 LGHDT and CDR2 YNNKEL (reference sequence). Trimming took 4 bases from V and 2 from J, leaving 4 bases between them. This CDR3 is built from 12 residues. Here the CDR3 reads CASSRHTDTQYF. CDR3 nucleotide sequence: TGTGCCAGCAGCCGACACACAGATACGCAGTATTTT.

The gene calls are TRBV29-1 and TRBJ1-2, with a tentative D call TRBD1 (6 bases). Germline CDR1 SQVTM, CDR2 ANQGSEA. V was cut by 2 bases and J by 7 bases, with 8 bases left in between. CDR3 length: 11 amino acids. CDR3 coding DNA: TGCAGCGTTGAACTCAGGGGTGGCTACACCTTC. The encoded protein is CSVELRGGYTF. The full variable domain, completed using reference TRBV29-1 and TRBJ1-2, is SAVISQKPSRDICQRGTSLTIQCQVDSQVTMMFWYRQQPGQSLTLIATANQGSEATYESGFVIDKFPISRPNLTFSTLTVSNMSPEDSSIYLCSVELRGGYTFGSGTRLTVV.

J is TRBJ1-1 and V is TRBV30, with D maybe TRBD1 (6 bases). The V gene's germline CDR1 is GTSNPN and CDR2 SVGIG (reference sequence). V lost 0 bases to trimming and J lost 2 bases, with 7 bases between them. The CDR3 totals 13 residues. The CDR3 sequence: CAWSVQGNTEAFF. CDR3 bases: TGTGCCTGGAGTGTACAGGGAAACACTGAAGCTTTCTTT.

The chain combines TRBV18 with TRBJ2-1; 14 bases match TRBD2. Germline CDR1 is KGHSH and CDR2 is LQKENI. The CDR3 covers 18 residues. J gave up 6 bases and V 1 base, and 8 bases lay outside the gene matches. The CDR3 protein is CASSPRGLAGGLVNEQFF. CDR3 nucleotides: TGTGCCAGCTCACCACGAGGACTAGCGGGGGGATTGGTCAATGAGCAGTTCTTC.

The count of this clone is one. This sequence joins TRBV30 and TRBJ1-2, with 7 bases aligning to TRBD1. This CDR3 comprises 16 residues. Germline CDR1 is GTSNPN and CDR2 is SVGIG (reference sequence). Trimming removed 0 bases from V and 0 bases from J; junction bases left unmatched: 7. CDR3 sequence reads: CAWSVLGDRANYGYTF. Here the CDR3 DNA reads TGTGCCTGGAGTGTATTGGGGGACAGAGCTAACTATGGCTACACCTTC.

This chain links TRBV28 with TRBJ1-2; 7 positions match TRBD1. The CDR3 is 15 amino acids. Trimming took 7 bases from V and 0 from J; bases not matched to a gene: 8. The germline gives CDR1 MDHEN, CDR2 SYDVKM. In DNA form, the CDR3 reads TGTGCCAGCATTACGGGACAGTTAGCTAACTATGGCTACACCTTC. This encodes CASITGQLANYGYTF.

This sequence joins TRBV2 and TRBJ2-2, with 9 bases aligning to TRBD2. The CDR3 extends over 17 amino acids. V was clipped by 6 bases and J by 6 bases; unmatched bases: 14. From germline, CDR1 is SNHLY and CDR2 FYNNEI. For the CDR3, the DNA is TGTGCCAGCAGGGGCTTCGGCCGGGCGGGAGGGGCCGGGGAGCTGTTTTTT. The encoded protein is CASRGFGRAGGAGELFF.

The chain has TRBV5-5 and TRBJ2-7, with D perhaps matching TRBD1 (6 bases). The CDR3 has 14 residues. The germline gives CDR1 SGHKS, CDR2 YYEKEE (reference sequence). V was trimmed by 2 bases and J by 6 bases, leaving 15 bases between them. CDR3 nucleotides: TGTGCCAGCAGCTTATTGTCAGGGGTAGTCGAGCAGTACTTC. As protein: CASSLLSGVVEQYF.

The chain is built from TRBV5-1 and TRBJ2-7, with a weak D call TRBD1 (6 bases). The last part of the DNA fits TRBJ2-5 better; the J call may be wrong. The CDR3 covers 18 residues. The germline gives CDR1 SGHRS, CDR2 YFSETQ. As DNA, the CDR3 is TGCGCCAGCAGCTCAGGGGAAGGGGTCAGCTTGTACCAAGAGACCCAGTACTTC. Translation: CASSSGEGVSLYQETQYF.

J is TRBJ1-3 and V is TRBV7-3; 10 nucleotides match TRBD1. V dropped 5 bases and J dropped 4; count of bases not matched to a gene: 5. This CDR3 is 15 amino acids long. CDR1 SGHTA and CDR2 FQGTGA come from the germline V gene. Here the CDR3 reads CASSHRQGAGNTIYF. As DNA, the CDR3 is TGTGCCAGCAGCCACCGACAGGGGGCCGGAAACACCATATATTTT.

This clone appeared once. The CDR3 sequence: CASSLDSLYEQYF. The CDR3 bases are TGTGCCAGCAGTTTAGACAGTTTATACGAGCAGTACTTC. The chain has TRBV27 and TRBJ2-7; possibly TRBD1 for D (5 bases). V gave up 2 bases and J gave up 4 bases, with 9 bases separating them. The CDR3 has 13 residues. Germline CDR1 and CDR2: MNHEY and SMNVEV (reference sequence).

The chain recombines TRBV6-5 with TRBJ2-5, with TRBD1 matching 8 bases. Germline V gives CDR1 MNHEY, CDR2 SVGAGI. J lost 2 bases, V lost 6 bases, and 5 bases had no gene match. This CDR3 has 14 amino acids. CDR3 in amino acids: CASSDRGDQETQYF. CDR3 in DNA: TGTGCCAGCAGCGACAGGGGAGATCAAGAGACCCAGTACTTC.

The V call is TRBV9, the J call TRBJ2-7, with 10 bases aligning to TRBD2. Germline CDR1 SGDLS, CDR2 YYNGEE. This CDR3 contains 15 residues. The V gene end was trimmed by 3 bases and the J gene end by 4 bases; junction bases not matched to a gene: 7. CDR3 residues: CASSAASGSVYEQYF. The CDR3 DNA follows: TGTGCCAGCAGCGCTGCTAGCGGGAGTGTTTACGAGCAGTACTTC.